Following are 12 T cell receptor beta chains from one sample sequenced in a study of T cell changes during pregnancy in multiple sclerosis. TCRdb's table, derived via immunoSEQ multiplex PCR, lists solely in-frame clones and lacks some. The sample contains around 100,000 clones, 90% to 95% of which appear only once. Here the sequenced sample was peripheral blood, taken in the third trimester of pregnancy. The receptors were sampled from a female donor with multiple sclerosis, enrolled in a pregnancy study.

This chain uses TRBV19 with TRBJ1-5; 7 nucleotides line up with TRBD1. There are 15 residues in the CDR3. The ends lost 5 bases at V and 4 bases at J; junction bases unmatched: 8. Germline-derived CDR1 and CDR2 are LNHDA and SQIVND (reference sequence). CDR3 coding DNA: TGTGCCAGTAGTTTGATACAGGGGACAAATCAGCCCCAGCATTTT. Amino acid sequence: CASSLIQGTNQPQHF. Full variable domain (rest looked up from reference TRBV19 and TRBJ1-5): DGGITQSPKYLFRKEGQNVTLSCEQNLNHDAMYWYRQDPGQGLRLIYYSQIVNDFQKGDIAEGYSVSREKKESFPLTVTSAQKNPTAFYLCASSLIQGTNQPQHFGDGTRLSIL.

CDR3 protein: CASSRTSGRETQYF. CDR3 nucleotides: TGTGCCAGCAGTCGGACTAGCGGGAGAGAGACCCAGTACTTC. The rearrangement links TRBV6-6 to TRBJ2-5, with TRBD2 matching 13 bases. V lost 5 bases to trimming and J lost 4 bases; unmatched junction nucleotides: 1. Germline CDR1 is MNHNY and CDR2 is SVGAGI (reference sequence). CDR3 length equals 14 residues.

This clone has just a few counts. This rearrangement joins TRBV4-1 to TRBJ1-1; D remains ambiguous. This CDR3 contains 12 residues. Looked up from germline, CDR1 is MGHRA and CDR2 is YSYEKL. Trimming removed 6 bases from V and 0 bases from J, with 5 bases in between. The CDR3 region has the DNA TGCGCCAGCAGGCAGATGAACACTGAAGCTTTCTTT. This gives the protein CASRQMNTEAFF.

The CDR3 nucleotides are TGTGCCAGCAGTTGGGGGGGCCTTTACGAGCAGTACTTC. This encodes CASSWGGLYEQYF. The chain recombines TRBV6-6 with TRBJ2-7, with D tentatively TRBD2 (7 bases). V was pared by 4 bases and J by 4 bases, with 11 bases between. Germline loops: CDR1 MNHNY, CDR2 SVGAGI (reference sequence). The CDR3 contains 13 residues.

This chain joins TRBV5-4 and TRBJ2-5; no clear D. Germline CDR1 is SGHNT and CDR2 is YYREEE (reference sequence). This CDR3 is 13 amino acids long. Trimming stripped 0 bases from V and 1 base from J, with 4 bases between. CDR3 region: CASSLDSQETQYF. DNA for the CDR3: TGTGCCAGCAGCTTGGACAGCCAAGAGACCCAGTACTTC.

The chain links TRBV6-5 to TRBJ1-3; D possibly corresponds to TRBD1 (5 bases). Trimming took off 2 bases at V and 0 bases at J, with 11 bases between the two ends. CDR3 length equals 16 residues. Germline CDR1 and CDR2: MNHEY and SVGAGI. The CDR3 reads CASSYRRQTSGNTIYF. The CDR3 DNA reads TGTGCCAGCAGTTACCGTCGACAGACCTCTGGAAACACCATATATTTT.

The CDR3 region is CASSSTDYEQYF. In nucleotides, the CDR3 is TGTGCCAGCAGCTCCACAGACTACGAGCAGTACTTC. The V and J genes are TRBV11-1 and TRBJ2-7, with no clear D. The CDR3 extends over 12 amino acids. V lost 4 bases and J 3 bases, leaving 7 bases between the germline ends. Germline loops: CDR1 SGHAT, CDR2 FQDESV (reference sequence). Full variable domain (remainder filled in from reference TRBV11-1 and TRBJ2-7): EAEVAQSPRYKITEKSQAVAFWCDPISGHATLYWYRQILGQGPELLVQFQDESVVDDSQLPKDRFSAERLKGVDSTLKIQPAELGDSAMYLCASSSTDYEQYFGPGTRLTVT.

The chain employs TRBV5-6 and TRBJ2-3, with 7 positions matching TRBD1. This CDR3 is 16 amino acids long. V lost 4 bases and J lost 2; bases outside the gene matches: 10. Germline V gives CDR1 SGHDT, CDR2 YYEEEE. The chain's CDR3 is CASSRPRTGATDTQYF. CDR3 in DNA: TGTGCCAGCAGCCGCCCCCGGACAGGAGCCACAGATACGCAGTATTTT.

The J gene is TRBJ2-7, the V gene TRBV7-9; the match to TRBD2 covers 7 bases. The junction had 4 bases not matched to a gene; V was cut back by 7 bases and J by 4 bases. This CDR3 comprises 12 residues. CDR1 SEHNR and CDR2 FQNEAQ come from the germline V gene (reference sequence). This chain's CDR3 is CASTPGGYEQYF. The CDR3, as DNA: TGTGCCAGCACCCCCGGGGGGTACGAGCAGTACTTC.

V and J are TRBV28 and TRBJ1-2, with TRBD1 matching 7 bases. V lost 6 bases to trimming and J lost 8 bases; unmatched junction nucleotides: 12. The CDR3 runs 14 residues. Germline values: CDR1 MDHEN, CDR2 SYDVKM. The CDR3 reads CASSSGQAAGGYTF. CDR3 coding DNA: TGTGCCAGCAGCTCCGGACAGGCCGCAGGGGGCTACACCTTC.

This chain links TRBV4-1 with TRBJ1-1; perhaps TRBD1 as D (5 bases). Trimming took off 0 bases at V and 11 bases at J, with 13 bases between the two ends. Germline V gene data show CDR1 as MGHRA and CDR2 as YSYEKL. This CDR3 contains 13 residues. The CDR3 reads CASSQDDGAKAFF. DNA of the CDR3: TGCGCCAGCAGCCAAGATGATGGGGCGAAGGCTTTCTTT.

The rearrangement uses TRBV7-9 and TRBJ2-3, with D perhaps matching TRBD2 (5 bases). The CDR3 has 13 amino acids. V shed 11 bases and J shed 5 bases, with 17 bases lying between them. Germline values: CDR1 SEHNR, CDR2 FQNEAQ (reference sequence). The CDR3 DNA is TGTGCCTCTCAAGGGATGGCGGGAGATACGCAGTATTTT. Its translation is CASQGMAGDTQYF. The variable domain in full, completed from reference TRBV7-9 and TRBJ2-3, reads DTGVSQNPRHKITKRGQNVTFRCDPISEHNRLYWYRQTLGQGPEFLTYFQNEAQLEKSRLLSDRFSAERPKGSFSTLEIQRTEQGDSAMYLCASQGMAGDTQYFGPGTRLTVL.